Each of the 4 T cell receptor beta chains below was sequenced from the same sample in a study of PD-1 blockade in mismatch repair-deficient tumors. Profiled with immunoSEQ multiplex PCR; TCRdb holds only in-frame clones, not every one. The table lists about 19,000 clones, around 79% of them singletons. Material: PBMCs, obtained 52 weeks after starting pembrolizumab. These receptors were collected from an adult with mismatch repair-deficient cancer.

This clone was recorded only once. This rearrangement joins TRBV10-1 to TRBJ2-5; maybe TRBD2 (5 bases). This CDR3 spans 13 amino acids. V was pared by 3 bases and J by 8 bases, with 13 bases between. Germline-derived CDR1 and CDR2 are WNHNN and SYGVQD (reference sequence). DNA of the CDR3: TGCGCCAGCAGTGAAAAGGAGGAATTAACCCAGTACTTC. This translates into CASSEKEELTQYF.

This chain connects TRBV28 to TRBJ2-1; 8 bases match TRBD1. Germline assignment: CDR1 MDHEN and CDR2 SYDVKM. The CDR3 loop spans 13 amino acids. V shed 2 bases and J 12 bases; nucleotides not matched to a gene: 6. The CDR3, as DNA: TGTGCCAGCAGTTTAGTCCACAGGGGGTGGCAGTTCTTC. Translating gives CASSLVHRGWQFF.

This CDR3 is CASSLGGARSEAFF. The CDR3 nucleotides read TGTGCCAGCAGCTTAGGGGGGGCTAGGTCTGAAGCTTTCTTT. The chain carries TRBV7-3 and TRBJ1-1, with D possibly TRBD1 on 6 matching bases. This CDR3 has 14 residues. Trimming pared 2 bases from V and 6 bases from J, leaving 13 bases between. Germline CDR1 is SGHTA and CDR2 is FQGTGA.

The chain links TRBV6-6 to TRBJ2-7; 7 bases agree with TRBD2. The CDR3 length is 16 residues. Germline V gives CDR1 MNHNY, CDR2 SVGAGI (reference sequence). Losses at the gene ends were 2 bases for V and 5 bases for J; bases not matched to a gene: 12. The CDR3 region has the DNA TGTGCCAGCAGTTACGACGCGGGAGCACTGTTAAACGAGCAGTACTTC. Translating it yields CASSYDAGALLNEQYF.